The rows below give T cell receptor beta chains drawn from one sample of a study of metastatic and nonmetastatic thyroid tumors. TCRdb re-called the PCR reads via MiXCR. The sample shows roughly 40,000 clones, about 16% of them seen only once. The material sequenced was blood. These receptors were taken from a female donor with papillary thyroid cancer or a benign thyroid nodule (not recorded which). Some clones in this sample may be carry-over from other donors' samples. Both conserved end residues are trimmed from each CDR3.

CDR3 protein: ASRDRGGQNTEAF
J gene: TRBJ1-1
V gene: TRBV19

CDR3 protein: ASRAGATIGTEAF
J gene: TRBJ1-1
V gene: TRBV6-1

CDR3 protein: ASSRSGNTIY
J gene: TRBJ1-3
V gene: TRBV9

CDR3 protein: ASSFGTQLYQPQH
J gene: TRBJ1-5
V gene: TRBV5-5

CDR3 protein: ASSRTRDGREQY
J gene: TRBJ2-7
V gene: TRBV5-8

CDR3 protein: ASSPISLGSNQPQH
J gene: TRBJ1-5
V gene: TRBV11-2

CDR3 protein: ASSPSGGADETQY
J gene: TRBJ2-5
V gene: TRBV7-9

CDR3 protein: ASSPLRRSDTQY
J gene: TRBJ2-3
V gene: TRBV3-1

CDR3 protein: AWSAGTGSNQPQH
J gene: TRBJ1-5
V gene: TRBV30

CDR3 protein: SNRRGGGSPLH
J gene: TRBJ1-6
V gene: TRBV10-1

CDR3 protein: SAREVTNNSPLH
J gene: TRBJ1-6
V gene: TRBV20-1

CDR3 protein: ASSYLADRWTDTQY
J gene: TRBJ2-3
V gene: TRBV6-5

CDR3 protein: ASLLRARNTEAF
J gene: TRBJ1-1
V gene: TRBV2

CDR3 protein: SNSYPGEFEQY
J gene: TRBJ2-7
V gene: TRBV6-5

CDR3 protein: ASSLLAGDFSYEQY
J gene: TRBJ2-7
V gene: TRBV27